The 20 T cell receptor beta chains in this list originate from one sample, sequenced in a study of blood T cell repertoires in COVID-19. Only in-frame clones appear in the TCRdb table, and some are missing; sequencing was by immunoSEQ multiplex PCR. Of under 200,000 clones in the sample, 70% to 90% are singletons; the top ten hold less than 9%. Specimen: peripheral blood. The source is a man aged 35-49 years who had recovered from COVID-19.

V and J are TRBV30 and TRBJ2-1, with D possibly TRBD2 on 6 matching bases. CDR1 GTSNPN and CDR2 SVGIG come from the germline V gene (reference sequence). This CDR3 is built from 14 residues. V gave up 1 base and J gave up 4 bases, with 11 bases separating them. CDR3 protein: CAWSGSSGYNEQFF. The CDR3 nucleotides read TGTGCCTGGAGTGGCTCCAGCGGGTACAATGAGCAGTTCTTC.

The chain employs TRBV4-2 and TRBJ2-5; 12 nucleotides align to TRBD2. With 2 bases clipped from V and 1 base from J, the junction kept 8 bases outside the gene matches. Germline CDR1 reads LGHNA; CDR2 reads YNFKEQ. CDR3 length: 18 residues. The CDR3: CASSQHLAGGVVQETQYF. As DNA, the CDR3 is TGTGCCAGCAGCCAACACCTAGCGGGGGGGGTAGTCCAAGAGACCCAGTACTTC.

V and J are TRBV29-1 and TRBJ2-1, with TRBD2 identical over 14 bases. The CDR3 spans 15 residues. With V trimmed by 1 base and J by 8 bases, 4 bases remained unmatched. The germline V gene has CDR1 SQVTM and CDR2 ANQGSEA. CDR3 sequence: CSVEVWGLAGDEQFF. The CDR3 nucleotides read TGCAGCGTTGAAGTGTGGGGACTAGCGGGAGATGAGCAGTTCTTC.

This clone was counted a few times. The chain joins TRBV6-4 to TRBJ2-3; 9 bases match TRBD2. V gave up 3 bases and J gave up 3 bases; unmatched junction bases: 7. The CDR3 sequence is 16 residues long. The germline gives CDR1 MRHNA, CDR2 SNTAGT. In DNA, the CDR3 is TGTGCCAGCAGTGAACCAGCGGGAGGAGGTACAGATACGCAGTATTTT. Translation: CASSEPAGGGTDTQYF.

This chain links TRBV7-6 with TRBJ1-6; tentative D call: TRBD1 (6 bases). V lost 0 bases to trimming and J lost 6 bases, with 12 bases between them. CDR1 SGHVS and CDR2 FNYEAQ come from the germline V gene. The CDR3 spans 16 residues. The CDR3 reads CASSLAGGQSNSPLHF. The DNA of the CDR3 is TGTGCCAGCAGCTTAGCGGGGGGGCAGTCTAATTCACCCCTCCACTTT.

J is TRBJ2-3 and V is TRBV2; 7 positions match TRBD2. CDR3 length: 13 residues. Trimming removed 5 bases from V and 6 bases from J; junction bases left unmatched: 5. Germline V lookup: CDR1 SNHLY, CDR2 FYNNEI. CDR3 in amino acids: CASSRTRPDTQYF. Here the CDR3 DNA reads TGTGCCAGCAGTCGGACTAGACCGGATACGCAGTATTTT.

The chain joins TRBV6-6 to TRBJ1-3, with D unresolved. The CDR3 contains 13 residues. Trimming took off 5 bases at V and 4 bases at J, with 9 bases between the two ends. CDR1 and CDR2 from the germline V gene are MNHNY and SVGAGI (reference sequence). CDR3: CASSRQAGNTIYF. In DNA form, the CDR3 reads TGTGCCAGCAGTCGTCAGGCAGGAAACACCATATATTTT.

The V gene is TRBV12-3 or TRBV12-4, the J gene TRBJ2-1; D gene ambiguous. This CDR3 region has 12 residues. Trimming shortened V by 6 bases and J by 12 bases, and 15 bases separated the two germline ends. CDR3 in DNA: TGTGCCAGCAGCCGACACGTAATCGGGCAGTTCTTC. This gives the protein CASSRHVIGQFF.

CDR3 in DNA: TGTGCCAGCAGCTTAGAGGGACAGGGGAGCTATGGCTACACCTTC. Amino acid sequence: CASSLEGQGSYGYTF. The V and J genes are TRBV11-3 and TRBJ1-2; TRBD1 matches 10 bases. This CDR3 has 15 residues. V lost 0 bases to trimming and J lost 4 bases; unmatched junction nucleotides: 2. The germline V gene has CDR1 SGHNT and CDR2 YENEEA.

The genes are TRBV13 and TRBJ1-1; 11 nucleotides align to TRBD1. Germline values: CDR1 PRHDT, CDR2 FYEKMQ (reference sequence). Trimming cost V 4 bases and J 1 base; bases outside gene matches: 5. The CDR3 extends over 16 amino acids. The CDR3 sequence is CASSSGQGATNTEAFF. In DNA form, the CDR3 reads TGTGCCAGCAGCTCTGGACAGGGGGCTACGAACACTGAAGCTTTCTTT.

The chain couples TRBV6-6 to TRBJ2-1; 8 bases agree with TRBD2. Germline CDR1 and CDR2: MNHNY and SVGAGI (reference sequence). V dropped 6 bases and J dropped 2; count of bases not matched to a gene: 9. The CDR3 totals 16 residues. Written as DNA, the CDR3 is TGTGCCAGCAGCCGGACGACTAGCGTGGCCTACAATGAGCAGTTCTTC. Translating gives CASSRTTSVAYNEQFF.

This sequence joins TRBV7-3 and TRBJ1-6; D unresolved. CDR3 size: 13 residues. Germline assignment: CDR1 SGHTA and CDR2 FQGTGA. Trimming removed 0 bases at V and 10 bases at J, with 7 bases between. The CDR3, as DNA: TGTGCCAGCAGCTTAACGCTAGGATCACCCCTCCACTTT. Translating it yields CASSLTLGSPLHF.

The chain recombines TRBV15 with TRBJ1-1; D not resolved. V shed 3 bases and J shed 5 bases, with 13 bases lying between them. This CDR3 region has 14 residues. CDR1 LNHNV and CDR2 YYDKDF come from the germline V gene (reference sequence). This CDR3 reads CATSRSRAKTEAFF. DNA of the CDR3: TGTGCCACCAGCAGGTCCCGAGCGAAGACTGAAGCTTTCTTT. The variable domain in full, completed from reference TRBV15 and TRBJ1-1, reads DAMVIQNPRYQVTQFGKPVTLSCSQTLNHNVMYWYQQKSSQAPKLLFHYYDKDFNNEADTPDNFQSRRPNTSFCFLDIRSPGLGDTAMYLCATSRSRAKTEAFFGQGTRLTVV.

This chain links TRBV30 with TRBJ2-3, with 7 positions matching TRBD2. Germline trimming cut 4 bases from V and 3 bases from J; bases unmatched to any gene: 7. CDR1 is GTSNPN, CDR2 SVGIG, per germline (reference sequence). The CDR3 has 14 amino acids. In DNA form, the CDR3 reads TGTGCCTGGACCAGCGGGATGGGGACAGATACGCAGTATTTT. Translating it yields CAWTSGMGTDTQYF.

This clone appeared a single time. The chain uses TRBV7-6 and TRBJ2-2, with D possibly being TRBD2 (7 bases). From germline, CDR1 is SGHVS and CDR2 FNYEAQ. This CDR3 has 16 amino acids. V was clipped by 1 base and J by 4 bases, with 13 bases between them. CDR3 amino acids: CASSLGSGGRTGELFF. CDR3 DNA: TGTGCCAGCAGCTTAGGGTCGGGGGGCCGCACCGGGGAGCTGTTTTTT.

The chain joins TRBV7-2 to TRBJ1-5, with D unclear. This CDR3 has 13 amino acids. From germline, CDR1 is SGHTA and CDR2 FQGNSA. V lost 5 bases, J lost 8 bases, and 13 bases lay in between. The CDR3 sequence is CASSASQMEPQHF. In nucleotides, the CDR3 is TGTGCCAGCAGCGCCTCACAGATGGAGCCCCAGCATTTT.

This chain joins TRBV11-2 and TRBJ2-1, with D possibly being TRBD2 (5 bases). The germline gives CDR1 SGHAT, CDR2 FQNNGV. This CDR3 has 15 residues. V lost 1 base and J 4 bases, leaving 11 bases between the germline ends. In nucleotides, the CDR3 is TGTGCCAGCAGCTTAGCAGAGGGAGCTTACAATGAGCAGTTCTTC. Residues: CASSLAEGAYNEQFF.

The V call is TRBV11-2, the J call TRBJ2-7; no firm D call. This CDR3 contains 12 residues. Trimming took 5 bases from V and 6 from J, leaving 11 bases between them. Germline-derived CDR1 and CDR2 are SGHAT and FQNNGV. CDR3 in DNA: TGTGCCAGCAGCCGTGACCCGGGCGAGCAGTACTTC. Amino acids: CASSRDPGEQYF.

The V and J genes are TRBV15 and TRBJ1-1, with D possibly TRBD1 on 6 matching bases. The CDR3 consists of 14 residues. The germline gives CDR1 LNHNV, CDR2 YYDKDF (reference sequence). Trimming pared 1 base from V and 9 bases from J, leaving 15 bases between. CDR3 sequence reads: CATSRVGYGQKAFF. The DNA for the CDR3 is TGTGCCACCAGCAGAGTGGGGTACGGACAGAAAGCTTTCTTT. The variable domain in full, completed from reference TRBV15 and TRBJ1-1, reads DAMVIQNPRYQVTQFGKPVTLSCSQTLNHNVMYWYQQKSSQAPKLLFHYYDKDFNNEADTPDNFQSRRPNTSFCFLDIRSPGLGDTAMYLCATSRVGYGQKAFFGQGTRLTVV.

The chain employs TRBV15 and TRBJ2-6, with TRBD1 as a possible D gene (5 bases). Germline CDR1 reads LNHNV; CDR2 reads YYDKDF (reference sequence). The CDR3 is 17 amino acids. V lost 0 bases and J 4 bases, leaving 13 bases between the germline ends. The CDR3 loop is CATSRDIGDEGANVLTF. CDR3 DNA: TGTGCCACCAGCAGAGATATAGGGGATGAGGGGGCCAACGTCCTGACTTTC.